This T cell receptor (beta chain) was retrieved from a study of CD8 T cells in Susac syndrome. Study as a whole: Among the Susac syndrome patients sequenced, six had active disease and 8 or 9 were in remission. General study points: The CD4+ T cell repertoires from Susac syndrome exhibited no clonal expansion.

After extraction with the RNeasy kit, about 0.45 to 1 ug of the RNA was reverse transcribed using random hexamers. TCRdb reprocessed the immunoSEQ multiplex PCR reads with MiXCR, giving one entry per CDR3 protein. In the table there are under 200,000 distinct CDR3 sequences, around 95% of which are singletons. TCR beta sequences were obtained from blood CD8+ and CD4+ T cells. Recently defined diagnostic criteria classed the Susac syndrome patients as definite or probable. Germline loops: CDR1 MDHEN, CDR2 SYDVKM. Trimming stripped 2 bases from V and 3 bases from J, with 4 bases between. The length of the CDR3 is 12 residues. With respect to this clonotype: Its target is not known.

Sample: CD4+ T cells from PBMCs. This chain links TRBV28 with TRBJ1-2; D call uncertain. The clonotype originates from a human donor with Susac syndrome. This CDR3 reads CASSLVDYGYTF. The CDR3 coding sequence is TGTGCCAGCAGTTTAGTTGACTATGGCTACACCTTC.